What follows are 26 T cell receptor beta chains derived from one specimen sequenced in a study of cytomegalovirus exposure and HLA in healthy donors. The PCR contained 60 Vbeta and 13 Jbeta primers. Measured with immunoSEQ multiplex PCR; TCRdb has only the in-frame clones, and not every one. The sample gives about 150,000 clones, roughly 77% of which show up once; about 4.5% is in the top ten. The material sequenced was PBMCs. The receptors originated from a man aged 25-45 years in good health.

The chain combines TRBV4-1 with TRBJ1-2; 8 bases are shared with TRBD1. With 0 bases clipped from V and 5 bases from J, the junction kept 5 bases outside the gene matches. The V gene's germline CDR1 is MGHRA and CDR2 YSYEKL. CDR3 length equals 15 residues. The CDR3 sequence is CASSQEGDRPYGYTF. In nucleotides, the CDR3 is TGCGCCAGCAGCCAAGAAGGGGACAGGCCTTATGGCTACACCTTC.

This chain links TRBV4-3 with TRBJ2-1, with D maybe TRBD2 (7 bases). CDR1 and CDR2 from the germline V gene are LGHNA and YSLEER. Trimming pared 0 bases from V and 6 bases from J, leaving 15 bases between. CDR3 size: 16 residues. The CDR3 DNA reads TGCGCCAGCAGCCAAGATCGCTTAGGGGGGGTCAATGAGCAGTTCTTC. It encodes CASSQDRLGGVNEQFF.

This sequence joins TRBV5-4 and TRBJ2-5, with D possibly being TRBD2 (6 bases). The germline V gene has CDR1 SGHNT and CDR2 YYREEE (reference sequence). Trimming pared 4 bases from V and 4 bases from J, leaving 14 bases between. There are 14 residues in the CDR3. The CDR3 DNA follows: TGTGCCAGCAGCCCGGGGGTGGTGGGAGAGACCCAGTACTTC. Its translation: CASSPGVVGETQYF.

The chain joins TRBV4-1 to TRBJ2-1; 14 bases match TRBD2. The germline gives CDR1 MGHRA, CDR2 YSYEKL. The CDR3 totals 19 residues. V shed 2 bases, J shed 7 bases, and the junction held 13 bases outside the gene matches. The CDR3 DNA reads TGCGCCAGCAGCCAACAAGGACTAGCGGGAGGAAGGTGGGTGAATGAGCAGTTCTTC. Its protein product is CASSQQGLAGGRWVNEQFF.

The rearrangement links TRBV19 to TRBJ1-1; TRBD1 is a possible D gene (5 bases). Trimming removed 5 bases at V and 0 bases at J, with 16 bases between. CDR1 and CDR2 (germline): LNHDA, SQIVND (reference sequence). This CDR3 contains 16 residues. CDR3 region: CASSVSGGGLNTEAFF. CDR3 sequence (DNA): TGTGCCAGTAGTGTCTCGGGGGGAGGGCTGAACACTGAAGCTTTCTTT.

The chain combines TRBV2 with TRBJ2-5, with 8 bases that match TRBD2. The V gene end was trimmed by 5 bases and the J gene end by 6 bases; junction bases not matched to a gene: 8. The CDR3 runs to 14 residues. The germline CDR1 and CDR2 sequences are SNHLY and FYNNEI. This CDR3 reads CASSPFSGTQTQYF. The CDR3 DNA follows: TGTGCCAGCAGTCCCTTTAGCGGGACGCAGACCCAGTACTTC.

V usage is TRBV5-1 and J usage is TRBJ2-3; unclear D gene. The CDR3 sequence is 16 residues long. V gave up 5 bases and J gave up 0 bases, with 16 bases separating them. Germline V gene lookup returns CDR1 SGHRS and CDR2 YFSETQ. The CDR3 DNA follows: TGCGCCAGCAGTCCTCGGCTGGCGGTTAGCACAGATACGCAGTATTTT. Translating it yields CASSPRLAVSTDTQYF.

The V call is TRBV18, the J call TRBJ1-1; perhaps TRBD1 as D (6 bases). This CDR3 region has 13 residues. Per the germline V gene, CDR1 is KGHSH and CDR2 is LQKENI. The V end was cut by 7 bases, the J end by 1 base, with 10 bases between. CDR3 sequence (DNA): TGTGCCAGCTTACAGGGACAGAACACTGAAGCTTTCTTT. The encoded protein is CASLQGQNTEAFF.

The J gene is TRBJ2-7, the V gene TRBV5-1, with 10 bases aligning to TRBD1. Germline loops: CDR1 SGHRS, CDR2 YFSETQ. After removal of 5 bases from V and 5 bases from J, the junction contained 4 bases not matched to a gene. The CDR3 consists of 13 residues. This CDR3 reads CASRPGQGNEQYF. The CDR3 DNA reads TGCGCCAGCAGACCGGGACAGGGGAACGAGCAGTACTTC.

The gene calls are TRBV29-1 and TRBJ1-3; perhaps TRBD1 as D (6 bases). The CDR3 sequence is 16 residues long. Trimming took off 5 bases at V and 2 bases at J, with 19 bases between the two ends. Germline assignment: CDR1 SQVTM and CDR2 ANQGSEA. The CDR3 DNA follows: TGCAGCGTTCAAGGAGGCAGGGGTTTGGCTGGAAACACCATATATTTT. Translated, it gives CSVQGGRGLAGNTIYF.

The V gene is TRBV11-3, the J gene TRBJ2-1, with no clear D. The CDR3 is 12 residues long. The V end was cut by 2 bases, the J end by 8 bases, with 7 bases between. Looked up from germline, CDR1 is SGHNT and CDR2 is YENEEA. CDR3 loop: CASSLSVYEQFF. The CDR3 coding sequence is TGTGCCAGCAGCTTAAGCGTCTATGAGCAGTTCTTC.

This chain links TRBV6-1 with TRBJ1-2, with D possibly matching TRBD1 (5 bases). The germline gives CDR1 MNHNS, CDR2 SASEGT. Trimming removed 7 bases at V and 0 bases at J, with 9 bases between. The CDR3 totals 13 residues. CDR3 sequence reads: CASTVQANYGYTF. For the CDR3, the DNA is TGTGCCAGCACAGTACAGGCTAACTATGGCTACACCTTC.

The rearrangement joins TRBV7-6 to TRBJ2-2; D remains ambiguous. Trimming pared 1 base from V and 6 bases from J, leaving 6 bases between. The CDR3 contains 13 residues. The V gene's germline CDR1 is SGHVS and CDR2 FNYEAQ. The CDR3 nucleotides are TGTGCCAGCAGCTTAGGACTCGCCGGGGAGCTGTTTTTT. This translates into CASSLGLAGELFF.

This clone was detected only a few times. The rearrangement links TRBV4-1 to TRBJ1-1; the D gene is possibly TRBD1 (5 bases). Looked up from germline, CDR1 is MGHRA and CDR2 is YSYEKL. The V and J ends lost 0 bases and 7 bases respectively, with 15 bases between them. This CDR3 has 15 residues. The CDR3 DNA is TGCGCCAGCAGCCAAGATGGGGCAGGACGAGATGAAGCTTTCTTT. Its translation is CASSQDGAGRDEAFF.

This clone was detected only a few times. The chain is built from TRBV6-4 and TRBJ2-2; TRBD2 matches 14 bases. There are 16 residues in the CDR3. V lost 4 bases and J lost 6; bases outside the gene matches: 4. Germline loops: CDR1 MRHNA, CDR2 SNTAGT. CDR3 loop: CASSVGTSGSPGELFF. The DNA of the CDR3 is TGTGCCAGCAGTGTCGGGACTAGCGGGAGTCCCGGGGAGCTGTTTTTT.

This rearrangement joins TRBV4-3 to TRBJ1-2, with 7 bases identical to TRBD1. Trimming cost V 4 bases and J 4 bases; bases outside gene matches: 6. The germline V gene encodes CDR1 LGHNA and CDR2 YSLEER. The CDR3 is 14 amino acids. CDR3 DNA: TGCGCCAGCAGCCGAGTCCGGGACAGCTATGGCTACACCTTC. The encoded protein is CASSRVRDSYGYTF.

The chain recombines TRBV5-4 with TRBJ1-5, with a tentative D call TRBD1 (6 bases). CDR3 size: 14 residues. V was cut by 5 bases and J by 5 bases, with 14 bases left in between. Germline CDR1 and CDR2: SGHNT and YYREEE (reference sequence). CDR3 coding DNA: TGTGCCAGCAGTCAACAGGGCCTCGATCAGCCCCAGCATTTT. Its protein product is CASSQQGLDQPQHF.

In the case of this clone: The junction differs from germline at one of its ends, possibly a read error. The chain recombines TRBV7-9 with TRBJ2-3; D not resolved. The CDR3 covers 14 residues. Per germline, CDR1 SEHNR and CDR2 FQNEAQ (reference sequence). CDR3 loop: CSSSPLVGRDTQYF. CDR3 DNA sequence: TGTTCCAGCAGCCCCCTCGTGGGCCGAGATACGCAGTATTTT. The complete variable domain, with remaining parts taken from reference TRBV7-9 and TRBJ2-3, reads DTGVSQNPRHKITKRGQNVTFRCDPISEHNRLYWYRQTLGQGPEFLTYFQNEAQLEKSRLLSDRFSAERPKGSFSTLEIQRTEQGDSAMYLCSSSPLVGRDTQYFGPGTRLTVL.

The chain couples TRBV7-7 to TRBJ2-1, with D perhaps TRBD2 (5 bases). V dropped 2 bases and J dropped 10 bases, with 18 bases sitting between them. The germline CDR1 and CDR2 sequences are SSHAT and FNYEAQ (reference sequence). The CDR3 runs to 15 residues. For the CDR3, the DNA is TGTGCCAGCAGCTTAACGAGCGGCCCCTTAGCCGAGCAGTTCTTC. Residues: CASSLTSGPLAEQFF.

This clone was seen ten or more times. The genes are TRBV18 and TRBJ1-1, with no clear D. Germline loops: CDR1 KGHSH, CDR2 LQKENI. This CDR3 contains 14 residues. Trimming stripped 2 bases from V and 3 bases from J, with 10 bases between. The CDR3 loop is CASSPVPRDTEAFF. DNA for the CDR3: TGTGCCAGCTCACCAGTACCTCGGGACACTGAAGCTTTCTTT.

CDR3 sequence (DNA): TGTGCCAGCAGCCCCGGACTAGCGGGGGAAGAGACCCAGTACTTC. Translated, it gives CASSPGLAGEETQYF. This sequence joins TRBV9 and TRBJ2-5; 13 bases line up with TRBD2. This CDR3 has 15 residues. V dropped 4 bases and J dropped 3; count of bases not matched to a gene: 3. From germline, CDR1 is SGDLS and CDR2 YYNGEE. The complete variable domain, with remaining parts taken from reference TRBV9 and TRBJ2-5, reads DSGVTQTPKHLITATGQRVTLRCSPRSGDLSVYWYQQSLDQGLQFLIQYYNGEERAKGNILERFSAQQFPDLHSELNLSSLELGDSALYFCASSPGLAGEETQYFGPGTRLLVL.

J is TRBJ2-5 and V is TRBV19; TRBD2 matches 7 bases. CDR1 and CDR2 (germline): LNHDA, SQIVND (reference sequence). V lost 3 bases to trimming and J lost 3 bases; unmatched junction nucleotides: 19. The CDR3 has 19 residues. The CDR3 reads CASSIRSRPGTNREETQYF. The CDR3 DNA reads TGTGCCAGTAGTATTAGGTCCAGGCCCGGGACTAATAGAGAAGAGACCCAGTACTTC.

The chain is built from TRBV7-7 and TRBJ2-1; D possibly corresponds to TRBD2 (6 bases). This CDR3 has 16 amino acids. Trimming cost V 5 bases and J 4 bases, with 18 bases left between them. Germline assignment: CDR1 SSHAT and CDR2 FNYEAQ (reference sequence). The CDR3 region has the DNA TGTGCCAGCAGCCCTTCCGAAGCCGCGGGGTACAATGAGCAGTTCTTC. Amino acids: CASSPSEAAGYNEQFF. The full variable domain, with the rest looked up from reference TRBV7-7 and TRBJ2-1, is GAGVSQSPRYKVTKRGQDVTLRCDPISSHATLYWYQQALGQGPEFLTYFNYEAQPDKSGLPSDRFSAERPEGSISTLTIQRTEQRDSAMYRCASSPSEAAGYNEQFFGPGTRLTVL.

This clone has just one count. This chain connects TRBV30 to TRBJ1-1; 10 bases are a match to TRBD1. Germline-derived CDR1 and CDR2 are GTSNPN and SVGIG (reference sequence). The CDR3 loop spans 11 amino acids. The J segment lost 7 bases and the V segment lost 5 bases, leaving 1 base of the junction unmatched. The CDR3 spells CAWGQGVEAFF. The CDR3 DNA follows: TGTGCCTGGGGACAGGGGGTTGAAGCTTTCTTT.

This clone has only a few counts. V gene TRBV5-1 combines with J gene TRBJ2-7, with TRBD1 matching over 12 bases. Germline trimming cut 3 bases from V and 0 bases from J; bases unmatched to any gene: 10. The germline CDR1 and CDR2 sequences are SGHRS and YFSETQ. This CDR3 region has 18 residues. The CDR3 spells CASSSAGTGGKSSYEQYF. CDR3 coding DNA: TGCGCCAGCAGCTCGGCCGGGACAGGGGGCAAGAGCTCCTACGAGCAGTACTTC.

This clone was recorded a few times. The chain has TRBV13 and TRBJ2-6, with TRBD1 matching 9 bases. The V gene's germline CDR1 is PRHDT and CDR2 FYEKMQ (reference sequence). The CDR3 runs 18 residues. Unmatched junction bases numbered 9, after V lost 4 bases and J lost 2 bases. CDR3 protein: CASSSRDRVVTGANVLTF. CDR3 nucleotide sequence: TGTGCCAGCAGCTCCCGGGACAGGGTTGTTACTGGGGCCAACGTCCTGACTTTC.